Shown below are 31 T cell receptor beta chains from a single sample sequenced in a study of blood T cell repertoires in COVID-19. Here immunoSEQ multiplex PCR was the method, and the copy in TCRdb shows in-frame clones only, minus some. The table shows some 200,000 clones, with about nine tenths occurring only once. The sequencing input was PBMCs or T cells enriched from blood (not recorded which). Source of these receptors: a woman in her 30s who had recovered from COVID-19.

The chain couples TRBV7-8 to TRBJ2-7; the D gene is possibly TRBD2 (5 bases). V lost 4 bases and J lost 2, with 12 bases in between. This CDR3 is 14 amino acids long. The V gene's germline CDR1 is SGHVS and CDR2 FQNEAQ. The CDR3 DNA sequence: TGTGCCAGCAGCTACTCACCACTAGCCTACGAGCAGTACTTC. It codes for CASSYSPLAYEQYF.

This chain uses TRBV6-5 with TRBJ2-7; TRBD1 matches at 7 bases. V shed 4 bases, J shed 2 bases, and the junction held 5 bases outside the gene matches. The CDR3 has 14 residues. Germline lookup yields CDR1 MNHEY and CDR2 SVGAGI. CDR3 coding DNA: TGTGCCAGCAGTTTTAGGCAGGGGGCCTACGAGCAGTACTTC. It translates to CASSFRQGAYEQYF.

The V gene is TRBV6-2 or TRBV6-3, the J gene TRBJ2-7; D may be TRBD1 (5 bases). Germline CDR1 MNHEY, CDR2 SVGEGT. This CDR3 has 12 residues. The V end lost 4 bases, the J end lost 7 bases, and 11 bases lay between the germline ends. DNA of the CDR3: TGTGCCAGCAGTTCGACAGCCTGGGAGCAGTACTTC. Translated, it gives CASSSTAWEQYF.

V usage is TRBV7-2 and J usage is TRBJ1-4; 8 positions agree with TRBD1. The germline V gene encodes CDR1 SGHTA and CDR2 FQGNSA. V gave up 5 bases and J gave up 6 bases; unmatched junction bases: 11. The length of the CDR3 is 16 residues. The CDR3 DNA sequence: TGTGCCAGCAGCCTCTACGGGACAGGTCAGGATGAAAAACTGTTTTTT. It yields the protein CASSLYGTGQDEKLFF.

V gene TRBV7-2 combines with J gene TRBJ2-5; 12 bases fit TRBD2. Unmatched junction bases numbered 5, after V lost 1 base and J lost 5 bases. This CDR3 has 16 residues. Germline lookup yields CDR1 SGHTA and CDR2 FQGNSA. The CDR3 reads CASSLGGLAGPETQYF. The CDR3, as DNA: TGTGCCAGCAGCTTAGGGGGACTAGCGGGTCCCGAGACCCAGTACTTC.

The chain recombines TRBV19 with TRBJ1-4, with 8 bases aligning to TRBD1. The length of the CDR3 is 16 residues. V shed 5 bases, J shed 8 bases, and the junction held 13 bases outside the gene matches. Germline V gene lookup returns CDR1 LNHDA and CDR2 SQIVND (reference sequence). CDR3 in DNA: TGTGCCAGTAGTCCCCACGTTCCGACAGGGGAGGAAAAACTGTTTTTT. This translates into CASSPHVPTGEEKLFF.

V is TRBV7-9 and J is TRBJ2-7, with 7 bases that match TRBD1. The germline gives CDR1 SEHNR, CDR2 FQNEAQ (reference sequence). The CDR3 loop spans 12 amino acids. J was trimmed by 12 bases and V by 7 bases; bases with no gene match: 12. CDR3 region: CASTKQGTLPYF. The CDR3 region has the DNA TGTGCCAGCACAAAACAGGGGACCCTTCCGTACTTC.

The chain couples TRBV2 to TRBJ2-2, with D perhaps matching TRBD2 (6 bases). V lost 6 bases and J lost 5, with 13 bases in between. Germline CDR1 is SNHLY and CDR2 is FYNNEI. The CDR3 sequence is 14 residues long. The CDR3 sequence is CASRERAGTGELFF. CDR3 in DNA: TGTGCCAGCAGAGAGCGGGCAGGTACCGGGGAGCTGTTTTTT.

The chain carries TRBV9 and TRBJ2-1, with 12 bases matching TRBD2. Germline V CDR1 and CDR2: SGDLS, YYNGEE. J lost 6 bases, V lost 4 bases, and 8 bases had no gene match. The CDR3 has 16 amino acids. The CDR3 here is CASSIYASGGGNEQFF. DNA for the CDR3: TGTGCCAGCAGCATCTACGCTAGCGGGGGGGGCAATGAGCAGTTCTTC.

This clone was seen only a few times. CDR3 in amino acids: CASSIRGGRDEKLFF. The CDR3 DNA follows: TGTGCCAGCTCTATCCGCGGGGGGCGTGATGAAAAACTGTTTTTT. The rearrangement uses TRBV18 and TRBJ1-4, with D possibly TRBD1 on 6 matching bases. Between the trimmed V and J ends, which lost 6 bases and 6 bases, there was a span of 17 bases. CDR3 size: 15 residues. CDR1 and CDR2 from the germline V gene are KGHSH and LQKENI.

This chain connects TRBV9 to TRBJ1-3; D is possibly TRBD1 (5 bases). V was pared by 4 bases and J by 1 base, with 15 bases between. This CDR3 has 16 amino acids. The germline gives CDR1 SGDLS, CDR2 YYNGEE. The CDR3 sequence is CASSRPRESSGNTIYF. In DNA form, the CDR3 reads TGTGCCAGCAGCCGCCCCAGGGAAAGTTCTGGAAACACCATATATTTT.

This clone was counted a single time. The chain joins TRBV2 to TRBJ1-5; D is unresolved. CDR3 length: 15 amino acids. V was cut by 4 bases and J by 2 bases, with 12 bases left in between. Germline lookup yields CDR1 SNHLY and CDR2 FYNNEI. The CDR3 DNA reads TGTGCCAGCAGTGGGGAGGCAGCCCGCAATCAGCCCCAGCATTTT. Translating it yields CASSGEAARNQPQHF.

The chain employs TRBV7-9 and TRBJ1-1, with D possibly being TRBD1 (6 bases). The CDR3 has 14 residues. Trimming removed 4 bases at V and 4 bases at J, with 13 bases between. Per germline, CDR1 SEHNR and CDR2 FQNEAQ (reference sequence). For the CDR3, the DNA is TGTGCCAGCAGCTCTCAGGGGTTGACCACTGAAGCTTTCTTT. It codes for CASSSQGLTTEAFF.

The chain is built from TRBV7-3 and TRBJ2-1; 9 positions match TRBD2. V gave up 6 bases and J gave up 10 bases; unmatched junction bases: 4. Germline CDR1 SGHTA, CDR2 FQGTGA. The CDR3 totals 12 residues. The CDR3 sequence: CASRKAGGEQFF. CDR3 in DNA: TGTGCCAGCAGGAAAGCGGGAGGAGAGCAGTTCTTC.

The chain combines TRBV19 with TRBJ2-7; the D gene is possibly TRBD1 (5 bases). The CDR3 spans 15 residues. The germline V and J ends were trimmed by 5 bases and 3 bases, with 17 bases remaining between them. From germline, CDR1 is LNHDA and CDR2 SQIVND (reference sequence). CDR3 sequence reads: CASSLAPDRYYEQYF. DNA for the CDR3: TGTGCCAGTAGTCTCGCCCCCGACAGATACTACGAGCAGTACTTC.

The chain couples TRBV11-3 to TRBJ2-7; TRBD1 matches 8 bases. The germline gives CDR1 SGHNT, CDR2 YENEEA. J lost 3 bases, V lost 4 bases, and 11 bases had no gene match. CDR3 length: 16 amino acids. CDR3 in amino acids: CASSSTGTGSFYEQYF. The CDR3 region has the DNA TGTGCCAGCAGCTCTACCGGGACAGGTTCATTCTACGAGCAGTACTTC.

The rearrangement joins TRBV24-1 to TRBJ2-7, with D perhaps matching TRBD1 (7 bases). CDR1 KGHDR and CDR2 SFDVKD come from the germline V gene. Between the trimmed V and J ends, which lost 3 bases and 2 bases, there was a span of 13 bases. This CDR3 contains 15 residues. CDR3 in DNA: TGTGCCACCAGTGATCCGGGGGACAGTACCTACGAGCAGTACTTC. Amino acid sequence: CATSDPGDSTYEQYF.

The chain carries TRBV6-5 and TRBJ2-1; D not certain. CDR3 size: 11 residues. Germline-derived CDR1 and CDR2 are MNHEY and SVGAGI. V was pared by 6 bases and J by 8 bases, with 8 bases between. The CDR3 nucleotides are TGTGCCAGCAGCCCCCTCGATGAGCAGTTCTTC. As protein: CASSPLDEQFF.

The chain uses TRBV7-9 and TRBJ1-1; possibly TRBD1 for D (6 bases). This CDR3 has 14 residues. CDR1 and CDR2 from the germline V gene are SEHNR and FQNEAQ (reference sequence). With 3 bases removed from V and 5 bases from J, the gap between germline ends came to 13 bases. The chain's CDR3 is CASSFPGQGTEAFF. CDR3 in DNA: TGTGCCAGCAGCTTCCCGGGCCAGGGGACTGAAGCTTTCTTT.

CDR3 loop: CAISETGGAETQYF. DNA of the CDR3: TGTGCCATCAGTGAGACAGGGGGCGCAGAGACCCAGTACTTC. This chain uses TRBV10-3 with TRBJ2-5; TRBD1 matches 9 bases. Germline V gene data show CDR1 as ENHRY and CDR2 as SYGVKD. The CDR3 runs to 14 residues. The J segment lost 4 bases and the V segment lost 2 bases, leaving 2 bases of the junction unmatched.

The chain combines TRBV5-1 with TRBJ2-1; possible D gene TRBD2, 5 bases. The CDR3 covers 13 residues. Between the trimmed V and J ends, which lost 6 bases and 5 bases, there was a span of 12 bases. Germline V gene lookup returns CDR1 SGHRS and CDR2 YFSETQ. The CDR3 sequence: CASTRGLDNEQFF. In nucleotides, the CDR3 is TGCGCCAGCACCAGAGGACTTGACAATGAGCAGTTCTTC.

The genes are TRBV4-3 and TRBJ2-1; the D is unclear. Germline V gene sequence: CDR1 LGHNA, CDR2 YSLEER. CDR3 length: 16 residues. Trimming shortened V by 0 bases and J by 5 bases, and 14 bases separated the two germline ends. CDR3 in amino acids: CASSQDRSNLDNEQFF. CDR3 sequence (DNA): TGCGCCAGCAGCCAAGATAGGTCTAATCTAGACAATGAGCAGTTCTTC.

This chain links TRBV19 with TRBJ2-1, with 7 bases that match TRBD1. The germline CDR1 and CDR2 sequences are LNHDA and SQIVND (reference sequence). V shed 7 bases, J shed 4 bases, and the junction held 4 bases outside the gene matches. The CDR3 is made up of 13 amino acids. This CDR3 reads CASTRGQYNEQFF. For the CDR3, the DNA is TGTGCCAGTACCCGGGGACAGTACAATGAGCAGTTCTTC.

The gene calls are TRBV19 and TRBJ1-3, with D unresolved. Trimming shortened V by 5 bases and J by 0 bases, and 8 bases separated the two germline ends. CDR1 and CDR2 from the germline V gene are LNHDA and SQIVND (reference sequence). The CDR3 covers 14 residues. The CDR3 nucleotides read TGTGCCAGTAGTGCCTCCAGCTCTGGAAACACCATATATTTT. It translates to CASSASSSGNTIYF.

CDR3 amino acids: CASSEVAGGYNEQFF. In nucleotides, the CDR3 is TGTGCCAGCAGTGAAGTTGCGGGAGGTTACAATGAGCAGTTCTTC. The chain carries TRBV6-1 and TRBJ2-1; 8 nucleotides align to TRBD2. The CDR3 sequence is 15 residues long. Germline-derived CDR1 and CDR2 are MNHNS and SASEGT. V shed 1 base, J shed 4 bases, and the junction held 3 bases outside the gene matches.

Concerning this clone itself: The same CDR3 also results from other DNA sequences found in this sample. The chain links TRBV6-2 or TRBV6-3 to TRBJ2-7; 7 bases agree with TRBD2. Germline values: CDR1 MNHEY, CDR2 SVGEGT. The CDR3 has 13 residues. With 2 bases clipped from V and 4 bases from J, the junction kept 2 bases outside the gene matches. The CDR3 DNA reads TGTGCCAGCAGTTACGGGCGGGGGTACGAGCAGTACTTC. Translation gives CASSYGRGYEQYF.

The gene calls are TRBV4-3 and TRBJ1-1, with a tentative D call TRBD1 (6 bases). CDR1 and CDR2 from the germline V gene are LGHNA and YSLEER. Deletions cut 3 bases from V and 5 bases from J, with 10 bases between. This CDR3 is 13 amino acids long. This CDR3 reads CASSHEGQTEAFF. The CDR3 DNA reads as TGCGCCAGCAGCCACGAAGGACAGACTGAAGCTTTCTTT.

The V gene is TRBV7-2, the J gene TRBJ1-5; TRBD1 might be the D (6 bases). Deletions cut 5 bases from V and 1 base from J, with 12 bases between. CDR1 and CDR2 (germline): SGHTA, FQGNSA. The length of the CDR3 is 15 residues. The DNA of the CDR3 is TGTGCCAGCAGCCGGGAGGGGGGGAGCAATCAGCCCCAGCATTTT. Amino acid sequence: CASSREGGSNQPQHF.

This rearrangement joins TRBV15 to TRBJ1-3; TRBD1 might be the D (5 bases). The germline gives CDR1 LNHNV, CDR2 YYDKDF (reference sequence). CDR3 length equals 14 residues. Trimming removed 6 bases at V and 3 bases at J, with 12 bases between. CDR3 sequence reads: CATSQGLGGNTIYF. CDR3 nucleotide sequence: TGTGCCACCAGTCAGGGTCTGGGTGGAAACACCATATATTTT.

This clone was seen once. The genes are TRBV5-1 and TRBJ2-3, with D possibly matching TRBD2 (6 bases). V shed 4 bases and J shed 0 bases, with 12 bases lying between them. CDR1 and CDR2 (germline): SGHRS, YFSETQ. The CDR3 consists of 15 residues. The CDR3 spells CASSGTPASTDTQYF. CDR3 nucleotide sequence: TGCGCCAGCAGCGGGACTCCCGCTAGCACAGATACGCAGTATTTT. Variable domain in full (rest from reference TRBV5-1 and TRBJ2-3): KAGVTQTPRYLIKTRGQQVTLSCSPISGHRSVSWYQQTPGQGLQFLFEYFSETQRNKGNFPGRFSGRQFSNSRSEMNVSTLELGDSALYLCASSGTPASTDTQYFGPGTRLTVL.

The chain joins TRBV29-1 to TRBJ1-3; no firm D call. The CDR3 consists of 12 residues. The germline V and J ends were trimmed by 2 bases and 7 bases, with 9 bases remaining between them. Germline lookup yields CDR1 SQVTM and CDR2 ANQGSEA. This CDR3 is CSVESGSNTIYF. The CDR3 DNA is TGCAGCGTTGAATCCGGGTCCAACACCATATATTTT.